What follows describes a single TCR beta chain. Its recognized antigen is unknown. Nothing much larger sits one base from this clone, and base qualities are not available. TCRbeta CDR3 regions were amplified from genomic DNA using the immunoSEQ Assay, a bias-controlled multiplex PCR. In the original analysis: The number of nucleated cells in each sample was estimated by amplification of reference gene primers within the assay. To quantify the absolute abundance of each unique TCRbeta CDR3 rearrangement, sequence reads were collapsed and filtered. For each sample, productive Simpson clonality was calculated by taking the square root of Simpson's diversity index across productive rearrangements. Imported from immuneACCESS, the table was reduced by TCRdb to in-frame sequences with V and J called. These copies leave out some clones; in studies compared against another copy, an unresolved V gene accounts for under half, and the cause of the remainder is not known. The V and J calls and clone size are taken from that table; D and trimming were inferred from the DNA. For this sample there are more than 200,000 clones; around 90% appear just once. The top ten constitute about 1.7% of the sample.

These data are taken from a study of blood T cell repertoires in COVID-19 (dated by TCRdb to 2020 to 2021). General notes on the study: The collaborator samples originated in the United States, Italy and Spain and spanned the acute and convalescent phases of COVID-19. Where available, HLA class I and class II types were obtained from metadata supplied by the sample provider rather than from assay-based typing. The material from the prospective study consisted of cDNA or gDNA derived from T cells, B-cell-depleted T cells, or PBMCs. The repertoires were released in a freely available public database meant as a resource for research on the immune response to SARS-CoV-2. Nearly every sample came with metadata listing a de-identified subject ID, COVID-19 status, age in years and sex. Samples were obtained from the ongoing ImmuneRACE study (first 160 participants) and from 1,254 subjects provided by 6 global collaborators. Subjects who had been exposed to COVID-19, were actively infected with it, or had recovered from it provided the deeply sampled blood TCRbeta repertoires that made up the dataset. What the research found in general, with its limitations: The quantity of clinical and demographic metadata differed by source and by participant and was supplied without curation.

Spanning cysteine to phenylalanine, the CDR3 consists of 13 amino acids. Only CDR3 DNA is held: 39 bases, read in frame from base 1. The V end loses 8 bases and the J end loses 7 bases, and a stretch of 15 bases separates them. Whole blood was collected in K2EDTA tubes by collaborating institutions according to the institutions' own protocols. Collaborator samples were shipped for TCRbeta analysis as frozen whole blood, isolated PBMCs, or DNA extracted from either sample type. The sample was peripheral blood. The sequence was collected from a man in his sixties or seventies with acute or convalescent COVID-19. The receptor chain draws on TRBV12-3 or TRBV12-4 and TRBJ1-5, with no reliable assignment of the D segment. The DNA is TGTGCCAGCCGATCGCTGGGAGGGCAGCCCCAGCATTTT. Protein translation: CASRSLGGQPQHF.